This T cell receptor beta chain derives from a study of T cells in Graves' hyperthyroidism and ophthalmopathy (dated by TCRdb to about 2019). Regarding the complete study: A discovery cohort of fewer than 110 patients, 43 with Graves' ophthalmopathy and 55 to 65 with stable Graves' hyperthyroidism, was used to find distinguishing TCR V-J signatures. Prospective prediction of ophthalmopathy was tested in an independent validation cohort of 18 to 20 hyperthyroidism patients and around 16 patients who later progressed to ophthalmopathy. The roughly 100 discovery patients were randomly divided into training and test sets at a 7:3 ratio. In about 6 Graves' hyperthyroidism patients, the study also compared T-cell repertoires from thyroid tissue with T-cell repertoires from blood. Following sampling, methimazole starting at 30 mg daily was given to hyperthyroidism patients, and high-dose intravenous methylprednisolone was given to ophthalmopathy patients. The paper describes TCR Vbeta CDR3 sequencing of about 140 peripheral blood samples, made up of some 42 ophthalmopathy patients, 70 to 80 hyperthyroidism patients and some 17 progressor patients.

TCR beta CDR3 regions were amplified from RNA transcripts. The TCR CDR3 was subjected to a first round of RT-PCR using the HTBI primer set and the Qiagen OneStep RT-PCR kit. Libraries were constructed in a second round of multiplex PCR, after which size selection and purification were carried out. Libraries were sequenced paired-end with 100 bp reads on an Illumina HiSeq2000. As for the original processing: SOAPnuke was used to process the raw data, with reads discarded if the reads contained adapters or uncalled bases, had a mean Phred below 15, or lacked an exact constant-primer or identifier match. High-quality paired reads were merged with COPE v1.2.5, and unique nucleotide sequences were defined as clonotypes. MiTCR v1.1 was used to align clonotypes to the IMGT TRBV, TRBD and TRBJ reference segments. Only V-J combinations with frequency above 0.0001, covering 99.2% of repertoires, were analysed. The TCS score was defined as F50 (clonal expansion) divided by E x V (chaos), with BLOSUM62-based TCRdist calculated between CDR3 peptides within each V-J. Welch's t-statistics and random forest reduced roughly 540 V-J features to around 14, which were used in a naive Bayes classifier (R e1071). The public reads were reanalyzed by TCRdb: fastp trimming at Q25, MiXCR alignment, in-frame beta chains only. For every CDR3 protein sequence, its rows merge into one entry that carries the most common genes and DNA. For this entry, the V and J calls and clone size follow TCRdb and not the study's own pipeline. In all, the sample holds just over 550,000 distinct CDR3 sequences, and 35% to 55% of those were seen once. 8.2% of the sample belongs to the ten largest clones.

To note about this clonotype: Which antigen it targets is not known. A much larger clone sits a single nucleotide away, making a read error possible.

General findings and caveats noted by the study authors: Sample size was not statistically predetermined, and investigators were not blinded to group allocation. In validation, the model predicted progression to ophthalmopathy with 55% to 71% sensitivity and approximately 74% specificity, a median of around six months before onset. Most expanded thyroid clonotypes (frequency above 0.001) were also found in blood, which suggests that blood repertoires may mirror thyroid immune responses. A model built on a 13 V-J signature distinguished ophthalmopathy from stable hyperthyroidism, reaching 87.88% sensitivity and around 81% specificity in cross-validation and 80%/75% in testing.

Stable Graves' hyperthyroidism was defined as no progression to ophthalmopathy during 18 months of follow-up. Hyperthyroidism patients were newly diagnosed, with disease duration under 2 months, and aged 18 to 65 years. The study excluded patients with uncontrolled infections, other autoimmune diseases, pregnancy or lactation. Diagnoses were established on the basis of clinical symptoms, serum thyroxine and TRAb, thyroid ultrasound, and orbital computed tomography. Total RNA was extracted using Trizol reagent, and RNA quality was assessed on an Agilent 2100 Bioanalyzer. According to the germline V gene, CDR1 reads SNHLY and CDR2 reads FYNNEI. Trimming takes 5 bases from V and 3 bases from J, and the germline ends sit 11 bases apart. The CDR3 has 14 amino acids, counting the end cysteine and phenylalanine. Left in the record is the CDR3 DNA by itself, 42 bases read in frame from the first base.

The sequencing sample was made of peripheral blood or thyroid tissue (not recorded which). The sequence is built from TRBV2 and TRBJ1-5; the D gene remains uncertain. The sequence was collected from a woman aged 18-29 years with Graves' hyperthyroidism. Donor details come from another sample of the same person, matched by shared clones. The DNA sequence follows: TGTGCCAGCAGTATTGACTCTAACAATCAGCCCCAGCATTTT. It encodes CASSIDSNNQPQHF.